What follows are 28 T cell receptor beta chains derived from one specimen sequenced in a study of immune heterogeneity within non-small cell lung tumors. Bulk tumor genomic DNA constituted the template, at approximately 600 ng per sample. Several spatially distant biopsies were obtained per primary tumor intraoperatively. The study enrolled patients with untreated, newly diagnosed non-small cell lung cancer who underwent curative surgery. Amplifying TCR beta CDR3 involved multiplex PCR carried out with 32 V and 13 J primers. MiXCR, applied by TCRdb to the multiplex PCR reads, yields one record per CDR3 protein. Counted here are approximately 4,300 distinct CDR3 sequences, 27% occurring once; the ten biggest clones make up more than 9%. Sequenced: lung tumor tissue. These receptors were taken from a man aged 55 to 70 with non-small cell lung cancer.

The chain is built from TRBV7-9 and TRBJ2-1, with 8 bases identical to TRBD2. Germline CDR1 is SEHNR and CDR2 is FQNEAQ (reference sequence). The CDR3 has 18 residues. V gave up 1 base and J gave up 7 bases; unmatched junction bases: 15. The CDR3 loop reads CASSLGRREARRDNEQFF. Written as DNA, the CDR3 is TGTGCCAGCAGCTTAGGGAGGCGGGAGGCAAGGCGAGATAATGAGCAGTTCTTC.

The chain couples TRBV12-3 or TRBV12-4 to TRBJ2-3; possibly TRBD1 for D (5 bases). The CDR3 totals 14 residues. With 2 bases removed from V and 5 bases from J, the gap between germline ends came to 11 bases. The CDR3 DNA reads TGTGCCAGCAGTTTAACCCAGGGCGTAGATACGCAGTATTTT. This gives the protein CASSLTQGVDTQYF.

By proportion, this clonotype is medium-sized. This chain joins TRBV20-1 and TRBJ2-7; 9 nucleotides agree with TRBD2. The CDR3 has 13 residues. V shed 3 bases, J shed 7 bases, and the junction held 7 bases outside the gene matches. Germline V CDR1 and CDR2: DFQATT, SNEGSKA (reference sequence). The DNA for the CDR3 is TGCAGTGCTAGGCGGGAGGGCCGTCGGGAGCAGTACTTC. Encoded protein: CSARREGRREQYF.

Concerning this clonotype: This clone may be a read error of a much larger clone one base away. The rearrangement joins TRBV27 to TRBJ1-2, with D possibly matching TRBD1 (5 bases). Germline V gene sequence: CDR1 MNHEY, CDR2 SMNVEV (reference sequence). V lost 5 bases and J lost 4, with 17 bases in between. The CDR3 is made up of 15 amino acids. This CDR3 reads CASSGQGFGGYGYTF. The CDR3 DNA reads TGTGCCAGCAGTGGCCAGGGTTTTGGGGGCTATGGCTACACCTTC.

In this sample, this clonotype turned up a few times. The CDR3 DNA is TGCGCCAGCAGCTTGGGGGGAGGGCCCTTGCTTGAGCAGTTCTTC. It yields the protein CASSLGGGPLLEQFF. V usage is TRBV5-1 and J usage is TRBJ2-1, with 7 bases matching TRBD2. The CDR3 totals 15 residues. The germline gives CDR1 SGHRS, CDR2 YFSETQ. Germline trimming cut 0 bases from V and 9 bases from J; bases unmatched to any gene: 9.

In its sample, this clonotype ranks as large. J is TRBJ1-2 and V is TRBV6-1; D uncertain. Germline lookup yields CDR1 MNHNS and CDR2 SASEGT. This CDR3 is 15 amino acids long. Trimming pared 3 bases from V and 4 bases from J, leaving 15 bases between. For the CDR3, the DNA is TGTGCCAGCAGTGACGGGCCTCTCCCTAGCTATGGCTACACCTTC. Protein: CASSDGPLPSYGYTF.

This clonotype is deemed medium-sized (0.01 to 0.1%). The rearrangement uses TRBV30 and TRBJ2-7, with TRBD2 identical over 7 bases. Trimming removed 3 bases from V and 0 bases from J; junction bases left unmatched: 11. This CDR3 contains 16 residues. In germline, CDR1 is GTSNPN, CDR2 SVGIG (reference sequence). As DNA, the CDR3 is TGTGCCTGGAGAACCCCGGGACTACGGAGCTCCTACGAGCAGTACTTC. As protein: CAWRTPGLRSSYEQYF.

This clonotype is labeled medium-sized (0.01 to 0.1%). V and J are TRBV29-1 and TRBJ2-7; TRBD2 matches 7 bases. This CDR3 spans 14 amino acids. V dropped 4 bases and J dropped 5; count of bases not matched to a gene: 11. Germline lookup yields CDR1 SQVTM and CDR2 ANQGSEA. The CDR3 sequence: CSVGPGGSTHEQYF. CDR3 coding DNA: TGCAGCGTTGGCCCCGGCGGGAGTACCCACGAGCAGTACTTC.

This clonotype has just one count. The rearrangement joins TRBV9 to TRBJ1-2; D is ambiguous. Germline CDR1 reads SGDLS; CDR2 reads YYNGEE. The CDR3 sequence is 11 residues long. Trimming removed 0 bases at V and 6 bases at J, with 3 bases between. The CDR3 sequence: CASSVGNGYTF. CDR3 coding DNA: TGTGCCAGCAGCGTAGGGAATGGCTACACCTTC. Combining the CDR3 with reference TRBV9 and TRBJ1-2 gives the whole variable domain DSGVTQTPKHLITATGQRVTLRCSPRSGDLSVYWYQQSLDQGLQFLIQYYNGEERAKGNILERFSAQQFPDLHSELNLSSLELGDSALYFCASSVGNGYTFGSGTRLTVV.

This clonotype counts as medium-sized (0.01 to 0.1%). CDR3 residues: CSAHFGDRGTDTQYF. The CDR3 coding sequence is TGCAGTGCTCACTTTGGGGACAGGGGTACAGATACGCAGTATTTT. The chain uses TRBV20-1 and TRBJ2-3; 10 bases are shared with TRBD1. The germline V gene encodes CDR1 DFQATT and CDR2 SNEGSKA (reference sequence). With 5 bases clipped from V and 3 bases from J, the junction kept 8 bases outside the gene matches. The CDR3 is 15 residues long.

This clonotype showed up just a few times. The chain links TRBV7-9 to TRBJ2-1, with 12 bases that match TRBD2. The trim removed 7 bases at V and 15 bases at J, leaving 13 bases unmatched. Germline values: CDR1 SEHNR, CDR2 FQNEAQ (reference sequence). The CDR3 loop spans 14 amino acids. As DNA, the CDR3 is TGTGCCAGCAAGATTCTATCTAGCGGGAGGGCCTCGTTCTTC. It encodes CASKILSSGRASFF.

Relative to its sample, this clonotype is medium-sized. The V gene is TRBV7-2, the J gene TRBJ1-1, with TRBD1 matching 8 bases. CDR1 is SGHTA and CDR2 is FQGNSA in the germline V gene. This CDR3 region has 13 residues. V gave up 2 bases and J gave up 7 bases; unmatched junction bases: 3. Here the CDR3 reads CASSLTGGNEAFF. The CDR3 nucleotides read TGTGCCAGCAGCTTAACAGGGGGAAATGAAGCTTTCTTT.

This chain uses TRBV20-1 with TRBJ1-5; possibly TRBD1 for D (5 bases). The V gene's germline CDR1 is DFQATT and CDR2 SNEGSKA (reference sequence). The ends were cut back, 5 bases at V and 0 bases at J, with 14 bases in the middle. The CDR3 totals 15 residues. CDR3 protein: CSARKDSLSNQPQHF. CDR3 DNA sequence: TGCAGTGCTCGGAAAGACAGCCTTAGCAATCAGCCCCAGCATTTT.

This clonotype turned up a few times. The V gene is TRBV10-3, the J gene TRBJ2-3; 9 bases agree with TRBD2. The CDR3 is 13 residues long. Losses at the gene ends were 6 bases for V and 4 bases for J; bases not matched to a gene: 2. Germline CDR1 reads ENHRY; CDR2 reads SYGVKD. The CDR3 nucleotides read TGTGCCATCAGAGCGGGAGGCTCAGATACGCAGTATTTT. It encodes CAIRAGGSDTQYF.

This clonotype is deemed medium-sized. The CDR3 reads CASSYQTGPYEQYF. CDR3 DNA: TGTGCCAGCAGTTATCAGACAGGGCCCTACGAGCAGTACTTC. The chain links TRBV27 to TRBJ2-7; the match to TRBD1 covers 7 bases. The CDR3 spans 14 residues. The germline CDR1 and CDR2 sequences are MNHEY and SMNVEV (reference sequence). J was trimmed by 2 bases and V by 4 bases; bases with no gene match: 5.

In its sample, this clonotype is medium-sized. The chain carries TRBV5-6 and TRBJ1-6; D is possibly TRBD1 (6 bases). Trimming pared 3 bases from V and 1 base from J, leaving 14 bases between. Looked up from germline, CDR1 is SGHDT and CDR2 is YYEEEE. This CDR3 spans 17 amino acids. The CDR3 reads CASSSRQERSYNSPLHF. The CDR3 DNA reads as TGTGCCAGCAGCTCGAGACAGGAAAGATCCTATAATTCACCCCTCCACTTT.

The chain uses TRBV6-1 and TRBJ1-1; D is unclear. Germline CDR1 is MNHNS and CDR2 is SASEGT. V was trimmed by 2 bases and J by 1 base, leaving 8 bases between them. The length of the CDR3 is 14 residues. In DNA, the CDR3 is TGTGCCAGCAGTGAACGTACCCAGAACACTGAAGCTTTCTTT. As protein: CASSERTQNTEAFF.

This clonotype is categorized as medium-sized. The chain employs TRBV15 and TRBJ2-1; TRBD2 aligns across 7 bases. With 1 base clipped from V and 0 bases from J, the junction kept 9 bases outside the gene matches. The germline V gene encodes CDR1 LNHNV and CDR2 YYDKDF (reference sequence). CDR3 length: 18 amino acids. The CDR3: CATSRGGSSGSSYNEQFF. CDR3 sequence (DNA): TGTGCCACCAGCAGAGGAGGATCTAGCGGCAGCTCCTACAATGAGCAGTTCTTC.

By share, this clonotype counts as medium-sized (0.01 to 0.1%). The V call is TRBV6-6, the J call TRBJ2-1; D is uncertain. The CDR3 covers 13 residues. The V and J ends lost 2 bases and 6 bases respectively, with 8 bases between them. The germline V gene encodes CDR1 MNHNY and CDR2 SVGAGI (reference sequence). Here the CDR3 reads CASSYGIANEQFF. CDR3 nucleotides: TGTGCCAGCAGTTACGGGATAGCCAATGAGCAGTTCTTC.

This clonotype is labeled as medium-sized. The gene calls are TRBV4-2 and TRBJ2-1, with 7 bases aligning to TRBD1. The V gene's germline CDR1 is LGHNA and CDR2 YNFKEQ. The CDR3 is 16 amino acids. J lost 8 bases, V lost 4 bases, and 14 bases had no gene match. The CDR3 DNA sequence: TGTGCCAGCAGCCCCCGGGGACAGCTGCTTGGCGATGAGCAGTTCTTC. This codes for CASSPRGQLLGDEQFF.

The genes are TRBV28 and TRBJ1-2; no firm D call. The CDR3 length is 11 residues. Germline loops: CDR1 MDHEN, CDR2 SYDVKM. V gave up 4 bases and J gave up 4 bases, with 4 bases separating them. The CDR3 reads CASSSIYGYTF. The CDR3 DNA sequence: TGTGCCAGCAGTTCTATCTATGGCTACACCTTC.

The count of this clonotype is one. The chain employs TRBV27 and TRBJ1-5, with 7 bases that match TRBD1. V was clipped by 3 bases and J by 4 bases; unmatched bases: 6. Looked up from germline, CDR1 is MNHEY and CDR2 is SMNVEV (reference sequence). The CDR3 covers 15 residues. Here the CDR3 DNA reads TGTGCCAGCAGTTTGGAGGGGGCGCTGAATCAGCCCCAGCATTTT. It specifies CASSLEGALNQPQHF.

In its sample, this clonotype was seen a few times. The genes are TRBV12-3 or TRBV12-4 and TRBJ2-5, with TRBD2 identical over 11 bases. J gave up 6 bases and V 7 bases, and 10 bases lay outside the gene matches. CDR3 size: 15 residues. CDR3 sequence (DNA): TGTGCCAGCACTCAAGGGCTAGCGGGAGGAAAGACCCAGTACTTC. Encoded protein: CASTQGLAGGKTQYF.

V gene TRBV3-1 combines with J gene TRBJ2-1; TRBD1 aligns across 7 bases. The CDR3 length is 12 residues. J was trimmed by 8 bases and V by 4 bases; bases with no gene match: 2. From germline, CDR1 is LGHDT and CDR2 YNNKEL (reference sequence). CDR3 amino acids: CASSPQGDEQFF. The CDR3 bases are TGTGCCAGCAGCCCCCAGGGGGATGAGCAGTTCTTC.

On this clonotype: A single base separates this from a much larger clone, so it may be a read error. This chain links TRBV27 with TRBJ1-1; D gene uncertain. The CDR3 contains 11 residues. The germline V gene encodes CDR1 MNHEY and CDR2 SMNVEV (reference sequence). For the CDR3, the DNA is TGTGCCAGCGGGCGGAACACTGTAGCTTTCTTT. Translation: CASGRNTVAFF.

The chain uses TRBV19 and TRBJ1-4, with 7 bases aligning to TRBD1. Per germline, CDR1 LNHDA and CDR2 SQIVND (reference sequence). The CDR3 is made up of 14 amino acids. V lost 6 bases to trimming and J lost 5 bases; unmatched junction nucleotides: 6. The CDR3 nucleotides read TGTGCCAGTAGACAGGGACAGAAAAATGAAAAACTGTTTTTT. Its translation is CASRQGQKNEKLFF.

The V gene is TRBV9, the J gene TRBJ2-1; TRBD1 matches at 7 bases. Looked up from germline, CDR1 is SGDLS and CDR2 is YYNGEE. J gave up 9 bases and V 5 bases, and 5 bases lay outside the gene matches. The CDR3 is 12 amino acids. CDR3 region: CASSVQGREQFF. CDR3 nucleotide sequence: TGTGCCAGCAGTGTACAGGGGCGTGAGCAGTTCTTC.

By its share, this clonotype is medium-sized. The CDR3 DNA sequence: TGTGCCAGCAGTTACTCGCGAAACCCCTGGTCTGGAAACACCATATATTTT. Translating it yields CASSYSRNPWSGNTIYF. This sequence joins TRBV6-5 and TRBJ1-3; unclear D gene. Trimming removed 0 bases at V and 1 base at J, with 13 bases between. The CDR3 totals 17 residues. The germline gives CDR1 MNHEY, CDR2 SVGAGI.